Here is one T cell receptor beta chain with its context. Its recognized antigen is unknown. The record has no base qualities; no much larger clone is one base away. TCRbeta CDR3 regions were amplified from genomic DNA using the immunoSEQ Assay, a bias-controlled multiplex PCR. On the authors' methods: The number of nucleated cells in each sample was estimated by amplification of reference gene primers within the assay. Sequence reads were collapsed and filtered to measure the absolute abundance of every unique TCRbeta CDR3 rearrangement. Productive Simpson clonality was computed per sample as the square root of Simpson's diversity index over productive rearrangements. The table was pulled from immuneACCESS by TCRdb, which kept in-frame rearrangements only. Such tables lose some clones; where checked, under half of the loss comes from unresolved V genes, and the rest has no known cause. V and J calls and clone size follow that table, whereas D and trimming were derived from the DNA. The sample table records more than 200,000 clones; over 70% of these occur just once. The ten largest clones represent roughly 8.8% of the sample.

These data belong to a study of blood T cell repertoires in COVID-19 (TCRdb year 2020). Background on the whole study: Samples from collaborators originated in the United States, Italy and Spain and spanned both the acute and convalescent phases of COVID-19. Samples came from the ongoing ImmuneRACE study (first 160 participants) plus 1,254 subjects from 6 global collaborators. The prospective study material was composed of cDNA or gDNA derived from T cells, B-cell-depleted T cells, or PBMCs. The repertoires were released in a freely available public database intended as a resource for research on the immune response to SARS-CoV-2. Deeply sampled blood TCRbeta repertoires from subjects exposed to, actively infected with, or recovered from COVID-19 were included in the dataset. HLA class I and class II types, where available, came from metadata supplied by the sample provider rather than from assay-based typing. Sample metadata almost always included a de-identified subject ID, COVID-19 status, age in years and sex.

Each collaborating institution followed its own protocols to collect whole blood in K2EDTA tubes. For TCRbeta analysis, collaborators shipped samples in one of three forms: frozen whole blood, isolated PBMCs, or DNA extracted from either of those sample types. Overall study results and their limits: Clinical and demographic metadata were provided uncurated, with the amount varying by source and participant.

V was cut back by 5 bases and J by 1 base, leaving a gap of 18 bases between them. The germline V gene encodes CDR1 MNHEY and CDR2 SVGEGT. The CDR3 has 17 amino acids, counting the end cysteine and phenylalanine. Just CDR3 DNA is preserved here, 51 bases in frame from base 1. This clonotype originated in a man aged 35 to 55 with active or convalescent COVID-19. The receptor chain draws on TRBV6-2 or TRBV6-3 and TRBJ1-5; a confident D gene designation cannot be given. Sequencing was carried out using peripheral blood. The sequence in DNA is TGTGCCAGCAGTGGTACAAGAGGGTACACGAGCAATCAGCCCCAGCATTTT. This encodes CASSGTRGYTSNQPQHF.